This entry lists 18 T cell receptor beta chains sequenced from one sample in a study of technical replicates of blood from a few donors. Some clones are missing from TCRdb's copy, which holds only in-frame ones; the method was immunoSEQ multiplex PCR. This table has around 68,000 clones, less than 98% appearing once. Sample: T cells isolated from PBMCs. The receptors shown here come from a human donor in good health.

The CDR3 nucleotides are TGTGCCAGCAGTCCCACACCACAGAGACAGAGGTTTGACGAGCAGTACTTC. This gives the protein CASSPTPQRQRFDEQYF. This rearrangement joins TRBV27 to TRBJ2-7; a possible D gene is TRBD1 (5 bases). Looked up from germline, CDR1 is MNHEY and CDR2 is SMNVEV (reference sequence). This CDR3 has 17 residues. V was shortened by 5 bases and J by 5 bases, with 25 bases between the two germline ends.

The V and J genes are TRBV13 and TRBJ2-1, with 10 positions matching TRBD2. The CDR3 is made up of 16 amino acids. Germline V gives CDR1 PRHDT, CDR2 FYEKMQ (reference sequence). V was pared by 1 base and J by 2 bases, with 2 bases of the junction left unmatched. The CDR3 sequence is CASSLDGLAAYNEQFF. The CDR3 region has the DNA TGTGCCAGCAGCTTAGACGGACTAGCGGCCTACAATGAGCAGTTCTTC.

The V gene is TRBV5-1, the J gene TRBJ2-1; the match to TRBD2 covers 8 bases. Per germline, CDR1 SGHRS and CDR2 YFSETQ. Trimming removed 2 bases from V and 6 bases from J; junction bases left unmatched: 4. The CDR3 length is 14 residues. CDR3 loop: CASSFRTSSNEQFF. In nucleotides, the CDR3 is TGCGCCAGCAGCTTCCGGACTAGCAGCAATGAGCAGTTCTTC.

The V gene is TRBV30, the J gene TRBJ2-5; TRBD2 might be the D (6 bases). Germline values: CDR1 GTSNPN, CDR2 SVGIG (reference sequence). Between the trimmed V and J ends, which lost 0 bases and 2 bases, there was a span of 13 bases. The CDR3 extends over 15 amino acids. The CDR3 protein is CAWSVLSGWQETQYF. In nucleotides, the CDR3 is TGTGCCTGGAGTGTACTGAGCGGGTGGCAAGAGACCCAGTACTTC.

DNA of the CDR3: TGTGCCAGCAGCCCGACAGGGGGCGTCGAGCAGTACTTC. This gives the protein CASSPTGGVEQYF. The chain uses TRBV11-3 and TRBJ2-7; 10 nucleotides align to TRBD1. The CDR3 contains 13 residues. Germline V CDR1 and CDR2: SGHNT, YENEEA. V lost 5 bases to trimming and J lost 6 bases; unmatched junction nucleotides: 4.

The V and J genes are TRBV11-2 and TRBJ1-1; D gene uncertain. The V end lost 3 bases, the J end lost 4 bases, and 18 bases lay between the germline ends. CDR3 length: 16 amino acids. Germline CDR1 SGHAT, CDR2 FQNNGV. CDR3 sequence reads: CASSFKLVLTGTEAFF. The DNA for the CDR3 is TGTGCCAGCAGCTTTAAATTGGTCCTCACGGGCACTGAAGCTTTCTTT.

This sequence joins TRBV5-1 and TRBJ2-7, with 8 bases that match TRBD1. The CDR3 is made up of 16 amino acids. The V and J ends lost 1 base and 0 bases, in that order; junction bases with no gene match: 6. CDR1 SGHRS and CDR2 YFSETQ come from the germline V gene. CDR3 nucleotide sequence: TGCGCCAGCAGCTTGCCCGGGACAGGTGCCTCCTACGAGCAGTACTTC. It codes for CASSLPGTGASYEQYF.

This clone was seen more than once but under ten times. The V call is TRBV4-1, the J call TRBJ1-1; 7 nucleotides match TRBD1. The germline V gene has CDR1 MGHRA and CDR2 YSYEKL. V gave up 6 bases and J gave up 5 bases; unmatched junction bases: 15. The CDR3 length is 16 residues. DNA for the CDR3: TGCGCCAGCAGGACGACAGGGAGCCTCAAAGGAACTGAAGCTTTCTTT. Translating gives CASRTTGSLKGTEAFF.

Only one count was recorded for this clone. The V gene is TRBV6-5, the J gene TRBJ1-1, with unresolved D. The length of the CDR3 is 13 residues. Germline lookup yields CDR1 MNHEY and CDR2 SVGAGI. V was trimmed by 0 bases and J by 5 bases, leaving 7 bases between them. CDR3: CASSYSPGTEAFF. CDR3 nucleotides: TGTGCCAGCAGTTACTCGCCGGGGACTGAAGCTTTCTTT.

The V and J genes are TRBV15 and TRBJ1-1; the match to TRBD1 covers 9 bases. The CDR3 length is 17 residues. V dropped 5 bases and J dropped 5; count of bases not matched to a gene: 15. CDR1 and CDR2 (germline): LNHNV, YYDKDF (reference sequence). CDR3 DNA: TGTGCCACCAGCGGGCCTCGGACAGGGGCAATGGGTACTGAAGCTTTCTTT. Translated: CATSGPRTGAMGTEAFF.

The chain employs TRBV4-3 and TRBJ2-7; 8 nucleotides match TRBD1. The germline V gene has CDR1 LGHNA and CDR2 YSLEER. CDR3 length: 14 amino acids. V lost 4 bases, J lost 5 bases, and 7 bases stayed unmatched. The CDR3 loop reads CASSRRTGPHEQYF. CDR3 sequence (DNA): TGCGCCAGCAGCCGGAGGACAGGGCCCCACGAGCAGTACTTC.

This sequence joins TRBV27 and TRBJ1-1; D is uncertain. The CDR3 consists of 13 residues. Trimming removed 5 bases from V and 7 bases from J, with 14 bases in between. Germline values: CDR1 MNHEY, CDR2 SMNVEV (reference sequence). The CDR3 region is CASSPGRANEAFF. As DNA, the CDR3 is TGTGCCAGCAGTCCCGGGCGGGCGAATGAAGCTTTCTTT.

This chain connects TRBV21-1 to TRBJ2-7; the table names TRBD2, a call not compared with the DNA. TRBV21-1 is termed a pseudogene. This CDR3 comprises 18 residues. The CDR3 nucleotides are TGTGCCAGCAGCAAAGGCATAGGGACTAGCCGAGGGTCCTACGAGCAGTACTTC. Translating gives CASSKGIGTSRGSYEQYF.

The genes are TRBV2 and TRBJ2-5, with D perhaps matching TRBD2 (7 bases). The length of the CDR3 is 15 residues. V lost 2 bases, J lost 4 bases, and 14 bases lay in between. From germline, CDR1 is SNHLY and CDR2 FYNNEI. The CDR3 DNA is TGTGCCAGCAGTGAAAACAGGGCGGGGGCAGAGACCCAGTACTTC. The encoded protein is CASSENRAGAETQYF.

The chain carries TRBV4-3 and TRBJ1-2, with D uncertain. This CDR3 has 14 amino acids. CDR1 is LGHNA, CDR2 YSLEER, per germline. V was pared by 4 bases and J by 4 bases, with 13 bases between. CDR3 in DNA: TGCGCCAGCAGCCGAGTTCGGGGTAGCTATGGCTACACCTTC. The encoded protein is CASSRVRGSYGYTF.

This chain uses TRBV7-6 with TRBJ2-3, with TRBD2 matching 10 bases. This CDR3 has 15 residues. CDR1 SGHVS and CDR2 FNYEAQ come from the germline V gene. V gave up 1 base and J gave up 5 bases; unmatched junction bases: 3. The chain's CDR3 is CASSLGLAGEDTQYF. The CDR3 DNA sequence: TGTGCCAGCAGCTTAGGGCTAGCGGGAGAAGATACGCAGTATTTT.

Turning to this clone: Its ends do not fully match the called genes, so a read error is possible. This chain connects TRBV7-7 to TRBJ2-7; D perhaps matches TRBD2 (5 bases). Germline lookup yields CDR1 SSHAT and CDR2 FNYEAQ (reference sequence). This CDR3 has 14 amino acids. The CDR3 region has the DNA TGTGCTAGCAGCTTAGGGCTGGGAGATGGGGAGCAGTACTTC. This encodes CASSLGLGDGEQYF.

In DNA, the CDR3 is TGTGCCAGCAGTTTACGGGGGGCAAAGGAAAAACTGTTTTTT. It codes for CASSLRGAKEKLFF. The chain links TRBV27 to TRBJ1-4, with D possibly matching TRBD1 (6 bases). V was pared by 2 bases and J by 8 bases, with 12 bases between. Germline V gene lookup returns CDR1 MNHEY and CDR2 SMNVEV (reference sequence). This CDR3 is 14 amino acids long.